The source of this T cell receptor (beta chain) is a study of yellow fever vaccine responses in identical twins. TCRdb used MiXCR to reprocess the RT-PCR reads, holding one entry per CDR3 protein. The table has more than 2,500 distinct CDR3 sequences, 87% seen once. This CDR3 has 15 residues. CDR1 and CDR2 from the germline V gene are SGHRS and YFSETQ. V lost 2 bases, J lost 0 bases, and 10 bases lay in between. The material was T cells from blood (PBMCs), unsorted or a sorted subset (not recorded which), obtained before or after yellow fever vaccination (not recorded which). The J gene is TRBJ2-3, the V gene TRBV5-1; the D is unclear. This TCR was sampled from a woman younger than 35 who received the yellow fever vaccine. CDR3 nucleotides: TGCGCCAGCAGCTTAGCAGTTCTTAGCACAGATACGCAGTATTTT. This encodes CASSLAVLSTDTQYF.